This T cell receptor beta chain was documented in a study of cytomegalovirus exposure and HLA in healthy donors. Study-wide results and limits: As a later analysis showed, several of the most significant clusters appeared to be linked to common viral pathogens. The authors later found TCR association rates varying by HLA locus, with DRB1 most and HLA-C fewest.

With 60 Vbeta and 13 Jbeta primers, the PCR was carried out. TCRdb's copy holds only in-frame clones and misses some; the assay was immunoSEQ multiplex PCR. In the table there are about 160,000 clones, about 72% of which are singletons. A word on this clone: Its matching antigen is unknown.

The CDR3 is made up of 15 amino acids. The V end was cut by 5 bases, the J end by 4 bases, with 14 bases between. Germline V gene lookup returns CDR1 SGHNT and CDR2 YENEEA. Sequencing was performed on PBMCs. This clonotype originated in a man over 45 in good health and CMV-seropositive. The chain links TRBV11-3 to TRBJ2-2; TRBD1 might be the D (6 bases). CDR3 loop: CASSLGTQATGELFF. The CDR3 DNA reads TGTGCCAGCAGCCTCGGGACACAAGCCACCGGGGAGCTGTTTTTT.